This T cell receptor (beta chain) was captured by sequencing in a study of blood T cell repertoires in COVID-19. Study summary: The samples span acute and convalescent COVID-19 from the United States, Italy and Spain. From T cells, B-cell-depleted T cells, or PBMCs came the material, which was cDNA or gDNA.

How the authors handled the data: By means of reference gene primer amplification, nucleated cell counts were estimated. Sequencing used immunoSEQ multiplex PCR; TCRdb keeps in-frame clones, though not all of them. D and trimming were read from the DNA, whereas the V and J calls and clone size are those reported in that table. This table has 150,000 to 200,000 clones, 86% appearing once. V lost 0 bases and J lost 0, with 12 bases in between. The CDR3 length is 17 residues. Germline CDR1 reads LGHNA; CDR2 reads YSLEER. This receptor was identified in a woman between 70 and 85 years old with acute or convalescent COVID-19. The V gene is TRBV4-3, the J gene TRBJ1-3, with unresolved D. The specimen sequenced was peripheral blood. Here the CDR3 DNA reads TGCGCCAGCAGCCAAGATCCAAAGACACGCTCTGGAAACACCATATATTTT. Residues: CASSQDPKTRSGNTIYF.